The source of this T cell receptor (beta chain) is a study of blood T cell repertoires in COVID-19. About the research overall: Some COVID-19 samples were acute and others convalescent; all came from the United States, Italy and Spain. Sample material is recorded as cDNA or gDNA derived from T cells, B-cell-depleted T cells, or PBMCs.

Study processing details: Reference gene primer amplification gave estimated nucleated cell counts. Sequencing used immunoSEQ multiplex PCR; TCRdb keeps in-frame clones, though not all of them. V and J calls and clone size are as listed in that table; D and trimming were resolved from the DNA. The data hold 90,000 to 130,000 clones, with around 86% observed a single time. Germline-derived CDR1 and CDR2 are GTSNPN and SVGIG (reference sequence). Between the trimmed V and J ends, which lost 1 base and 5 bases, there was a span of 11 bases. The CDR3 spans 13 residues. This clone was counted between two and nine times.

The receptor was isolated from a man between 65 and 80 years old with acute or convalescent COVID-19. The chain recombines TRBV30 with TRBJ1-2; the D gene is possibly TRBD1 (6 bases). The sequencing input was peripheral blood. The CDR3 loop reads CAWSERGGYGYTF. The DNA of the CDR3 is TGTGCCTGGAGTGAAAGGGGGGGGTATGGCTACACCTTC.